The 5 T cell receptor beta chains below come from one sample, sequenced in a study of human T cells and chemical hapten exposure. The sample's time point: pre-sensitization, week 0. The treatment was: therapeutic diphenylcyclopropenone sensitization with weekly scalp DPC. TCRdb redid the calling of the RACE reads with MiXCR, one entry per CDR3 protein. The sample lists about 70,000 distinct CDR3 sequences; approximately 11% were seen once. The sample was whole blood, taken in connection with sensitization to the hapten diphenylcyclopropenone (DPC). The source is a woman between 50 and 59 years old with alopecia areata. Some clones in this sample may be carry-over from other donors' samples.

This clonotype was counted ten times or more. This chain uses TRBV7-2 with TRBJ1-1; D remains ambiguous. The length of the CDR3 is 15 residues. Germline assignment: CDR1 SGHTA and CDR2 FQGNSA. Trimming left V 5 bases short and J 4 bases short, with 17 bases between. CDR3 sequence reads: CASSPQQTPGTEAFF. Here the CDR3 DNA reads TGTGCCAGCAGCCCACAACAGACCCCGGGCACTGAAGCTTTCTTT.

This clonotype was detected ten times or more. V is TRBV7-6 and J is TRBJ2-7; tentatively, D is TRBD1 (8 bases). The V gene's germline CDR1 is SGHVS and CDR2 FNYEAQ. V dropped 5 bases and J dropped 2 bases, with 16 bases sitting between them. The CDR3 totals 15 residues. CDR3 sequence reads: CASSRGQGLTYEQYF. For the CDR3, the DNA is TGTGCCAGCAGCCGAGGACAGGGACTAACCTACGAGCAGTACTTC.

The CDR3 DNA reads TGTGCCAGCAGCCCCGATGGATCCCAGAACACTGAAGCTTTCTTT. Its protein product is CASSPDGSQNTEAFF. The chain has TRBV13 and TRBJ1-1; D call uncertain. Germline loops: CDR1 PRHDT, CDR2 FYEKMQ (reference sequence). V lost 5 bases to trimming and J lost 1 base, with 14 bases between them. The CDR3 runs to 15 residues.

This chain connects TRBV7-2 to TRBJ2-1; 8 bases map to TRBD2. After removal of 2 bases from V and 6 bases from J, the junction contained 9 bases not matched to a gene. CDR1 is SGHTA, CDR2 FQGNSA, per germline. The CDR3 runs to 16 residues. CDR3 bases: TGTGCCAGCAGCTTAACGACTAGCGTGGCGGCCAATGAGCAGTTCTTC. Translating it yields CASSLTTSVAANEQFF.

The rearrangement uses TRBV12-3 or TRBV12-4 and TRBJ2-1, with 8 bases lining up with TRBD2. J gave up 3 bases and V 3 bases, and 10 bases lay outside the gene matches. The CDR3 runs to 17 residues. The CDR3 coding sequence is TGTGCCAGCAGTTTCGGACGAAGCGGGGGTCACTACAATGAGCAGTTCTTC. Protein product: CASSFGRSGGHYNEQFF.